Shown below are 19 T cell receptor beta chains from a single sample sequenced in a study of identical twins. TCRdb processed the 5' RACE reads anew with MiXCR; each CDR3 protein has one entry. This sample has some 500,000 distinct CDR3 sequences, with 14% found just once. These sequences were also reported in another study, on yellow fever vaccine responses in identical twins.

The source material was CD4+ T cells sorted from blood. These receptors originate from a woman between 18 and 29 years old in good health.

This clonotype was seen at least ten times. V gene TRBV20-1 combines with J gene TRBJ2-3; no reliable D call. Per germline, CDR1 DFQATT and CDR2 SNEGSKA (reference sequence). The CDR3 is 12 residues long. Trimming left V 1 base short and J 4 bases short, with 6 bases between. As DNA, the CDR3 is TGCAGTGCTAGAGTTACAGCAGATACGCAGTATTTT. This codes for CSARVTADTQYF.

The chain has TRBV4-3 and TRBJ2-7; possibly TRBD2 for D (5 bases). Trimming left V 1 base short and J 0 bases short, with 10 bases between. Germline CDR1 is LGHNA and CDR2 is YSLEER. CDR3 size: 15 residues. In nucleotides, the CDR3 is TGCGCCAGCAGCCAAGGGGAGCCCAACTCCTACGAGCAGTACTTC. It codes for CASSQGEPNSYEQYF.

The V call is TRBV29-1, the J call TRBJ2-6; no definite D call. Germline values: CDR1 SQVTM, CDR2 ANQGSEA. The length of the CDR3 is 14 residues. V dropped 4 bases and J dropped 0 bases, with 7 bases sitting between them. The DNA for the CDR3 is TGCAGCGTTGCGTTCGGCTCTGGGGCCAACGTCCTGACTTTC. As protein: CSVAFGSGANVLTF.

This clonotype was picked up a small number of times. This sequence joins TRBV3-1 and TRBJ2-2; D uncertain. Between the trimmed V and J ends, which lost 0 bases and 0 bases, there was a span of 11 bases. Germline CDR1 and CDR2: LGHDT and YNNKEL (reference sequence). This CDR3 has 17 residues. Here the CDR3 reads CASSQEINFSNTGELFF. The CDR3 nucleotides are TGTGCCAGCAGCCAAGAAATTAACTTCTCGAACACCGGGGAGCTGTTTTTT.

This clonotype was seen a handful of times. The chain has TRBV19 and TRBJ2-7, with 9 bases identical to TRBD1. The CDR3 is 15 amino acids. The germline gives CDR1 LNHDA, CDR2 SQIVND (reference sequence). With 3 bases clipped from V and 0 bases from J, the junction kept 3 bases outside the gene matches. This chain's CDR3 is CASSIGTGHSYEQYF. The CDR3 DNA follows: TGTGCCAGTAGTATCGGGACAGGGCACTCCTACGAGCAGTACTTC.

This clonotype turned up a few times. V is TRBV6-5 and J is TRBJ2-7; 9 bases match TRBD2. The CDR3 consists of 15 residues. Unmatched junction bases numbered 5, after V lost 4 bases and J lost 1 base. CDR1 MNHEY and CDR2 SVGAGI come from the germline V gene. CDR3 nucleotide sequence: TGTGCCAGCAGTTTTCGGGCGGGAGGGTCCTACGAGCAGTACTTC. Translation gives CASSFRAGGSYEQYF.

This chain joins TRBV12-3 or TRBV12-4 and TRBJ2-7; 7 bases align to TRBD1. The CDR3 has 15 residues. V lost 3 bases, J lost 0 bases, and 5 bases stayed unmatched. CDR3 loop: CASSFRDSYSYEQYF. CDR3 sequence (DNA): TGTGCCAGCAGTTTTCGGGACAGTTACTCCTACGAGCAGTACTTC.

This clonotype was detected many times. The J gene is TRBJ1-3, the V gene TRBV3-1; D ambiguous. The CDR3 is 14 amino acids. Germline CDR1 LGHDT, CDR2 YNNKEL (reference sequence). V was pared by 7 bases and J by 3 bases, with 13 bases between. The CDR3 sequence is CASTPGGLGNTIYF. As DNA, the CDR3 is TGTGCCAGCACCCCAGGAGGCCTTGGAAACACCATATATTTT.

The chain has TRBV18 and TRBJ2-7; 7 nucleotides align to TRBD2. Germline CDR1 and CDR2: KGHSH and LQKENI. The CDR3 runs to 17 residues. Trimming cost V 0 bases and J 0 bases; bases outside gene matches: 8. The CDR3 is CASSPPSTGGFSYEQYF. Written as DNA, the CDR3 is TGTGCCAGCTCACCACCGTCAACGGGGGGTTTCTCCTACGAGCAGTACTTC.

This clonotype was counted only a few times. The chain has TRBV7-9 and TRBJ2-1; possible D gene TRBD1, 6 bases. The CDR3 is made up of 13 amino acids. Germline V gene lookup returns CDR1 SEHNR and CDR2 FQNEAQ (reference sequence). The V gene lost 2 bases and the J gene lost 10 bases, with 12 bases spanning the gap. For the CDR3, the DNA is TGTGCCAGCAGCTTAAATTGGGGGCGCGAGCAGTTCTTC. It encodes CASSLNWGREQFF.

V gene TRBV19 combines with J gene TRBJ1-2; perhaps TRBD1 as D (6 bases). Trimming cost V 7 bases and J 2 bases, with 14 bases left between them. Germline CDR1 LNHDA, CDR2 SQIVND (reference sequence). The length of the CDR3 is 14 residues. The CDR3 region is CASTSGVNNYGYTF. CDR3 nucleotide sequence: TGTGCCAGTACCTCAGGGGTGAACAACTATGGCTACACCTTC.

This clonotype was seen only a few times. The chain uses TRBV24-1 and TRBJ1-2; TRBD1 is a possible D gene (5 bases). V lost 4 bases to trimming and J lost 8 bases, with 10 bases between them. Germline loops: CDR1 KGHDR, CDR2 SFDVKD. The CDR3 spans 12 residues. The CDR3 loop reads CATSDFWGGYTF. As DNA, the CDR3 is TGTGCCACCAGTGACTTCTGGGGCGGCTACACCTTC.

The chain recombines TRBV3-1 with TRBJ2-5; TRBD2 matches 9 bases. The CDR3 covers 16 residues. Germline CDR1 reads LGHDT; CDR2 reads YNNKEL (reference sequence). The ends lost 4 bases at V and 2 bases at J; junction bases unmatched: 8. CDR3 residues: CASSLPLGLAQETQYF. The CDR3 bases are TGTGCCAGCAGCCTACCCTTGGGACTAGCACAAGAGACCCAGTACTTC.

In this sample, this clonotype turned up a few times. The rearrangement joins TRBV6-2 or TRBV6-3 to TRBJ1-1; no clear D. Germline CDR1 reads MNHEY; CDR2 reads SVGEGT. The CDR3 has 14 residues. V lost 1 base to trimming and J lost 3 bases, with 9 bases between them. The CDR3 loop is CASSYWLGYTEAFF. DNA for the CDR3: TGTGCCAGCAGTTACTGGTTAGGGTACACTGAAGCTTTCTTT.

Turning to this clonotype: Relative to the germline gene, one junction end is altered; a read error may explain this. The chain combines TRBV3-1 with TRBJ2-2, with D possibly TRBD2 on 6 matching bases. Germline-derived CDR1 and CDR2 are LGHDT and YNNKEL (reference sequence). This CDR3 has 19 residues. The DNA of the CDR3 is TGTACCAGCACCCCTACCCTTGGAGTCCGGGAGTCTGACACCGGGGAGCTGTTTTTT. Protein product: CTSTPTLGVRESDTGELFF.

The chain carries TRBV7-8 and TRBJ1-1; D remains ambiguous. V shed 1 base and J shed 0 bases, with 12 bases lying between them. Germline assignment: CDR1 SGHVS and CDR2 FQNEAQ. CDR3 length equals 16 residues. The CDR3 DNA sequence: TGTGCCAGCAGCTTAGTGTCGAGACCCTTGAACACTGAAGCTTTCTTT. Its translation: CASSLVSRPLNTEAFF. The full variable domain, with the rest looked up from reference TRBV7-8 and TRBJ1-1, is GAGVSQSPRYKVAKRGQDVALRCDPISGHVSLFWYQQALGQGPEFLTYFQNEAQLDKSGLPSDRFFAERPEGSVSTLKIQRTQQEDSAVYLCASSLVSRPLNTEAFFGQGTRLTVV.

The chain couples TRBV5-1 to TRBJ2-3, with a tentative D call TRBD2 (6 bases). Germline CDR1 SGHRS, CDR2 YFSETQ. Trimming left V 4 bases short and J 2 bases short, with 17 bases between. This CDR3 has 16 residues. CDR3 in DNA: TGCGCCAGCAGCACGCGGGGCGAAACTTACACAGATACGCAGTATTTT. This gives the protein CASSTRGETYTDTQYF.

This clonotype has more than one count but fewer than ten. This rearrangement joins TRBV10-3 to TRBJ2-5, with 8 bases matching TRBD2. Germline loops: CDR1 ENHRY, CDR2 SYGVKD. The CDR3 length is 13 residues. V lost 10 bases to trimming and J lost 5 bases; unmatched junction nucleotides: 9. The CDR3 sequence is CATAGLAGETQYF. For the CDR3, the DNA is TGTGCCACCGCCGGACTAGCCGGCGAGACCCAGTACTTC.

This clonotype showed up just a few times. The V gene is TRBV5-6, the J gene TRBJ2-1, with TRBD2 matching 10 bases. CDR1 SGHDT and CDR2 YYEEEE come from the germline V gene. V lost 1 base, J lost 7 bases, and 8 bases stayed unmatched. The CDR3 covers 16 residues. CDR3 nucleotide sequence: TGTGCCAGCAGCTTGTTCTCTAGCGGGGGTTCGAATGAGCAGTTCTTC. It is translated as CASSLFSSGGSNEQFF.